The 11 T cell receptor beta chains presented below share a single source sample, sequenced in a study of molecular identifiers for immune sequencing clone quantification. TCRdb ran MiXCR on the PCR reads and lists one entry per CDR3 protein. The sample contains 30,000 to 45,000 distinct CDR3 sequences, 18% of which appear only once. The sample comprised naive CD8+ T cells from blood, with Jurkat cell RNA spiked in. Subset given: FACS-sorted CD8+CD4-CCR7+CD45RA+ naive T cells. These receptors were taken from a human donor in good health. Some libraries in this study had Jurkat cell RNA spiked in.

This clonotype was recorded many times. This rearrangement joins TRBV20-1 to TRBJ2-3; 7 nucleotides align to TRBD1. The CDR3 is 13 amino acids. J gave up 4 bases and V 0 bases, and 1 base lay outside the gene matches. Germline V gene lookup returns CDR1 DFQATT and CDR2 SNEGSKA (reference sequence). The CDR3 sequence: CSAREQGSDTQYF. CDR3 bases: TGCAGTGCTAGAGAACAGGGGTCAGATACGCAGTATTTT.

In this sample, this clonotype turned up many times. The gene calls are TRBV27 and TRBJ1-2; D remains ambiguous. The CDR3 spans 13 residues. V gave up 3 bases and J gave up 4 bases, with 9 bases separating them. The germline gives CDR1 MNHEY, CDR2 SMNVEV (reference sequence). CDR3 DNA: TGTGCCAGCAGTTTTGGAGTCGCCTATGGCTACACCTTC. Protein sequence: CASSFGVAYGYTF.

This clonotype has at least ten counts. This chain connects TRBV29-1 to TRBJ2-7; D ambiguous. V lost 4 bases and J lost 3, with 7 bases in between. The CDR3 runs 11 residues. Germline V gives CDR1 SQVTM, CDR2 ANQGSEA. This chain's CDR3 is CSVGLDYEQYF. CDR3 bases: TGCAGCGTTGGTCTTGACTACGAGCAGTACTTC.

This clonotype was picked up many times. The rearrangement links TRBV29-1 to TRBJ2-7, with 9 bases identical to TRBD2. J lost 5 bases, V lost 3 bases, and 11 bases had no gene match. Germline assignment: CDR1 SQVTM and CDR2 ANQGSEA. The CDR3 length is 15 residues. The CDR3 loop is CSVDGAGGRVNEQYF. Here the CDR3 DNA reads TGCAGCGTTGATGGCGCGGGAGGGCGGGTCAACGAGCAGTACTTC.

Many counts were recorded for this clonotype. This sequence joins TRBV6-2 or TRBV6-3 and TRBJ2-4, with 8 nucleotides matching TRBD1. CDR1 is MNHEY, CDR2 SVGEGT, per germline. With 6 bases clipped from V and 9 bases from J, the junction kept 25 bases outside the gene matches. This CDR3 contains 19 residues. The CDR3 DNA is TGTGCCAGCAGCCCGAAAAACCCGGGACAGGTTTATCCTGGTTTCATTCAGTACTTC. Its translation is CASSPKNPGQVYPGFIQYF.

This clonotype came up many times. The V call is TRBV6-6, the J call TRBJ2-2; unclear D gene. With 4 bases removed from V and 5 bases from J, the gap between germline ends came to 5 bases. This CDR3 contains 12 residues. The germline CDR1 and CDR2 sequences are MNHNY and SVGAGI (reference sequence). CDR3 in amino acids: CASSWRTGELFF. The CDR3 DNA is TGTGCCAGCAGTTGGCGGACCGGGGAGCTGTTTTTT.

This sequence joins TRBV28 and TRBJ2-7; a weak D match, TRBD2 (5 bases). The germline V and J ends were trimmed by 7 bases and 4 bases, with 23 bases remaining between them. This CDR3 has 16 residues. Per germline, CDR1 MDHEN and CDR2 SYDVKM. The CDR3 sequence is CASIEGGTPGNYEQYF. The CDR3 DNA reads TGTGCCAGCATTGAAGGAGGAACCCCCGGGAATTACGAGCAGTACTTC.

This clonotype was found a few times. The V call is TRBV11-2, the J call TRBJ2-3; D tentatively reads TRBD1 or TRBD2 (5 bases each). CDR1 is SGHAT, CDR2 FQNNGV, per germline. Between the trimmed V and J ends, which lost 2 bases and 7 bases, there was a span of 13 bases. This CDR3 region has 14 residues. As DNA, the CDR3 is TGTGCCAGCAGCTTAATAGGGACGGATAATACGCAGTATTTT. Encoded protein: CASSLIGTDNTQYF.

This clonotype was seen repeatedly, ten times or more. This chain joins TRBV7-9 and TRBJ2-7, with D possibly being TRBD1 (6 bases). The CDR3 runs to 13 residues. With 1 base removed from V and 6 bases from J, the gap between germline ends came to 10 bases. From germline, CDR1 is SEHNR and CDR2 FQNEAQ (reference sequence). Here the CDR3 reads CASSLGRGVEQYF. The CDR3 DNA reads as TGTGCCAGCAGCTTAGGCAGGGGTGTCGAGCAGTACTTC.

This clonotype showed up many times. The J gene is TRBJ2-2, the V gene TRBV29-1; D may be TRBD1 or TRBD2 (5 bases each). Trimming pared 3 bases from V and 9 bases from J, leaving 17 bases between. CDR1 is SQVTM and CDR2 is ANQGSEA in the germline V gene. CDR3 size: 14 residues. DNA of the CDR3: TGCAGCGTTGAGGGGGACGGGGAGAGTCGGGAGCTGTTTTTT. It encodes CSVEGDGESRELFF.

The chain has TRBV12-3 or TRBV12-4 and TRBJ2-4, with D unresolved. V lost 3 bases and J 6 bases, leaving 21 bases between the germline ends. The CDR3 extends over 17 amino acids. CDR3 bases: TGTGCCAGCAGTTTCGCTGGACCCCAAAGCCCTCGAAACATTCAGTACTTC. The encoded protein is CASSFAGPQSPRNIQYF.